This TCR beta chain was observed in a study of T-cell memory formation after mild COVID-19. In the study overall: TCR clusters were mostly confined to one donor each.

Worth noting for this clonotype: Its antigen remains unknown.

TCRdb re-called the 5' RACE reads through MiXCR, storing one row per CDR3 protein. The sample carries some 48,000 distinct CDR3 sequences, 12% recorded once. The CDR3 extends over 16 amino acids. The germline gives CDR1 SEHNR, CDR2 FQNEAQ (reference sequence). V lost 1 base and J lost 0, with 11 bases in between. General observations from the study: Memory cells collected pre-infection included some clones that later responded, suggesting cross-reactive memory joined. SARS-CoV-2 specificity of second-wave clones peaking day 37 was unconfirmed.

The TCR originated in a man in his late teens or twenties who had mild COVID-19 (a few samples of this study predate the infection). Cell type and time point are not known. The sequenced sample was PBMCs or a T cell subset sorted from them (not recorded which). V is TRBV7-9 and J is TRBJ2-3; D might be TRBD2 (5 bases). CDR3 bases: TGTGCCAGCAGCTTAGGGCCTAGCAGGAGCACAGATACGCAGTATTTT. Its translation: CASSLGPSRSTDTQYF.